The T cell receptor (beta chain) under discussion was sequenced for a study of cytomegalovirus exposure and HLA in healthy donors. The germline V gene has CDR1 SGHAT and CDR2 FQNNGV. V was clipped by 6 bases and J by 4 bases; unmatched bases: 10. This CDR3 has 18 amino acids. Profiled with immunoSEQ multiplex PCR; TCRdb holds only in-frame clones, not every one. The profile shows some 170,000 clones, 80% to 90% of them singletons. This receptor was taken from a woman aged 25-40 years in good health and CMV-seronegative. Sequences were obtained from PBMCs. The chain recombines TRBV11-2 with TRBJ2-3; 16 bases match TRBD2. The CDR3 DNA is TGTGCCAGCAGTCCAGGGACTAGCGGGGGGGATAGCCCAGATACGCAGTATTTT. It specifies CASSPGTSGGDSPDTQYF.